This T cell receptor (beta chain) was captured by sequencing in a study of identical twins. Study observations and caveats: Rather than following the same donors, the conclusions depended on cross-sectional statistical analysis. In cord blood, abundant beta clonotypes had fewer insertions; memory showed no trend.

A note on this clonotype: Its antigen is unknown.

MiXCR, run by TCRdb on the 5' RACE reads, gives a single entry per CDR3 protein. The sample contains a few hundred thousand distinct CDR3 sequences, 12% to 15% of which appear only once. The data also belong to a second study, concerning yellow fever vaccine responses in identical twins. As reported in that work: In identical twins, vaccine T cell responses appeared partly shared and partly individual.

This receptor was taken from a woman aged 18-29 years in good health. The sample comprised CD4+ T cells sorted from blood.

CDR3 DNA: TGTGCCAGCAGCTTGAAATTGGGACAAGGGTGGGACGAGCAGTACTTC. It specifies CASSLKLGQGWDEQYF. The chain carries TRBV7-6 and TRBJ2-7; D perhaps matches TRBD1 (6 bases). Germline CDR1 reads SGHVS; CDR2 reads FNYEAQ. Trimming took 3 bases from V and 5 from J, leaving 20 bases between them. This CDR3 spans 16 amino acids.